These 22 T cell receptor beta chains share one sample of origin, sequenced in a study of molecular identifiers for immune sequencing clone quantification. MiXCR, applied by TCRdb to the PCR reads, yields one record per CDR3 protein. The repertoire holds about 640,000 distinct CDR3 sequences, with about 20% as singletons. The sequenced sample was naive CD8+ T cells from blood, with Jurkat cell RNA spiked in. Indicated subset: FACS-sorted CD8+CD4-CCR7+CD45RA+ naive T cells. These receptors were taken from a human donor in good health. Some libraries in this study had Jurkat cell RNA spiked in.

This clonotype has only a few counts. The V and J genes are TRBV6-2 or TRBV6-3 and TRBJ2-7, with 7 bases matching TRBD1. Unmatched junction bases numbered 7, after V lost 5 bases and J lost 3 bases. The CDR3 is 14 residues long. Germline CDR1 and CDR2: MNHEY and SVGEGT. CDR3 loop: CASSKRTGNYEQYF. The CDR3 nucleotides read TGTGCCAGCAGTAAACGGACAGGAAACTACGAGCAGTACTTC.

About this clonotype: The junction departs from the called germline gene at one end, perhaps through a read error. The V and J genes are TRBV13 and TRBJ2-3, with 8 bases aligning to TRBD2. Germline V lookup: CDR1 PRHDT, CDR2 FYEKMQ (reference sequence). The CDR3 is 16 residues long. The CDR3 is CASSPAAGAHTDMQYF. The CDR3 nucleotides read TGTGCCAGCAGCCCCGCAGCGGGGGCACACACAGATATGCAGTATTTT. Based on the CDR3 plus reference TRBV13 and TRBJ2-3, the full variable domain is AAGVIQSPRHLIKEKRETATLKCYPIPRHDTVYWYQQGPGQDPQFLISFYEKMQSDKGSIPDRFSAQQFSDYHSELNMSSLELGDSALYFCASSPAAGAHTDMQYFGPGTRLTVL.

For this clonotype: A much more abundant neighbour one base away suggests this may be a read error. V gene TRBV6-5 combines with J gene TRBJ2-5; TRBD1 matches at 8 bases. The CDR3 spans 15 residues. Germline CDR1 and CDR2: MNHEY and SVGAGI. This chain's CDR3 is CVSSLGQGLVETQYF. The CDR3 nucleotides read TGTGTCAGCAGCCTTGGACAGGGTCTGGTAGAGACCCAGTACTTC.

This clonotype was counted many times. The chain combines TRBV28 with TRBJ2-5; D unclear. V lost 3 bases and J lost 1, with 12 bases in between. CDR3 size: 15 residues. Germline assignment: CDR1 MDHEN and CDR2 SYDVKM. DNA of the CDR3: TGTGCCAGCAGTTTTCCCCCGGGCCTCCAAGAGACCCAGTACTTC. It codes for CASSFPPGLQETQYF.

This clonotype appeared many times. The rearrangement links TRBV7-9 to TRBJ2-3; 14 nucleotides align to TRBD2. V shed 1 base and J 9 bases; nucleotides not matched to a gene: 6. This CDR3 region has 16 residues. Germline V gene sequence: CDR1 SEHNR, CDR2 FQNEAQ (reference sequence). Here the CDR3 DNA reads TGTGCCAGCAGCTTAGGGACTAGCGGGGGGCCCGACACGCAGTATTTT. Its translation: CASSLGTSGGPDTQYF. The whole variable domain, remainder taken from reference TRBV7-9 and TRBJ2-3, is DTGVSQNPRHKITKRGQNVTFRCDPISEHNRLYWYRQTLGQGPEFLTYFQNEAQLEKSRLLSDRFSAERPKGSFSTLEIQRTEQGDSAMYLCASSLGTSGGPDTQYFGPGTRLTVL.

About this clonotype itself: Possible read error: a much larger clone is one base away. The J gene is TRBJ1-5, the V gene TRBV19, with D hard to call. Germline-derived CDR1 and CDR2 are LNHDA and SQIVND (reference sequence). The CDR3 runs to 14 residues. CDR3 in amino acids: CAGSADYGNQPQHF. For the CDR3, the DNA is TGTGCCGGTAGTGCTGATTATGGCAATCAGCCCCAGCATTTT.

This clonotype occurred many times. The rearrangement joins TRBV27 to TRBJ1-1; no clear D gene. Germline CDR1 reads MNHEY; CDR2 reads SMNVEV (reference sequence). Trimming took 7 bases from V and 2 from J, leaving 20 bases between them. The CDR3 runs to 16 residues. The CDR3, as DNA: TGTGCCAGCACCCCTTTTGTTGTCAGTAAAAACACTGAAGCTTTCTTT. The encoded protein is CASTPFVVSKNTEAFF.

This clonotype appeared many times. This sequence joins TRBV7-9 and TRBJ1-2; no definite D call. Germline V CDR1 and CDR2: SEHNR, FQNEAQ (reference sequence). Trimming shortened V by 5 bases and J by 2 bases, and 12 bases separated the two germline ends. The CDR3 spans 14 residues. In DNA form, the CDR3 reads TGTGCCAGCAGCCCCCCAGGAGGGAACTATGGCTACACCTTC. As protein: CASSPPGGNYGYTF.

This chain joins TRBV18 and TRBJ2-7; 8 bases map to TRBD1. CDR3 length equals 15 residues. The germline CDR1 and CDR2 sequences are KGHSH and LQKENI. The trim removed 0 bases at V and 3 bases at J, leaving 4 bases unmatched. The CDR3 nucleotides are TGTGCCAGCTCACCACCGGGACAGGTAGACTACGAGCAGTACTTC. Its protein is CASSPPGQVDYEQYF.

This clonotype has a count of ten or more. The V call is TRBV7-2, the J call TRBJ1-5, with D possibly being TRBD1 (6 bases). Between the trimmed V and J ends, which lost 1 base and 3 bases, there was a span of 13 bases. Germline loops: CDR1 SGHTA, CDR2 FQGNSA. This CDR3 region has 16 residues. In nucleotides, the CDR3 is TGTGCCAGCAGCTTAGAACAGGGTTCTTTCAATCAGCCCCAGCATTTT. Residues: CASSLEQGSFNQPQHF.

With regard to this clonotype: A much larger clone differs from this one at a single base, so this may be a read error. The V call is TRBV13, the J call TRBJ1-2; D unresolved. Germline CDR1 PRHDT, CDR2 FYEKMQ (reference sequence). This CDR3 region has 14 residues. V was pared by 5 bases and J by 8 bases, with 18 bases between. The CDR3 DNA is TGTGCCAGCAGCCCCCGGACCGAGGTTAGCGGCTACACCTTC. Its translation is CASSPRTEVSGYTF.

Note on this clonotype: A much larger clonotype is one base distant, so this may be a read error. The CDR3 loop reads CASSYSGRTGELFF. The CDR3 nucleotides read TGTGCCAGCAGTTACTCAGGGCGAACCGGGGAGCTGTTTTTT. The gene calls are TRBV6-5 and TRBJ2-2; D is unresolved. V was shortened by 0 bases and J by 5 bases, with 7 bases between the two germline ends. CDR1 and CDR2 from the germline V gene are MNHEY and SVGAGI. This CDR3 is 14 amino acids long.

The V call is TRBV3-1, the J call TRBJ2-5, with TRBD2 matching over 10 bases. From germline, CDR1 is LGHDT and CDR2 YNNKEL (reference sequence). V gave up 1 base and J gave up 4 bases; unmatched junction bases: 3. The CDR3 contains 15 residues. The DNA for the CDR3 is TGTGCCAGCAGCCAAGGAAGCGGGGGGGGAGAGACCCAGTACTTC. Its translation is CASSQGSGGGETQYF.

This clonotype occurred once. A read error is possible here, since a much larger clone lies one base away. V and J are TRBV9 and TRBJ1-3; tentative D call: TRBD1 (5 bases). Germline assignment: CDR1 SGDLS and CDR2 YYNGEE. The CDR3 length is 16 residues. CDR3 protein: CVSSRTRESSGNTIYF. DNA for the CDR3: TGTGTCAGCAGCAGAACCAGGGAGAGCTCTGGAAACACCATATATTTT.

This clonotype came up a few times. The CDR3 is CAWLSGYEQYF. The CDR3 DNA reads as TGTGCCTGGCTAAGTGGGTACGAGCAGTACTTC. V gene TRBV30 combines with J gene TRBJ2-7; no clear D. The germline CDR1 and CDR2 sequences are GTSNPN and SVGIG (reference sequence). V lost 5 bases to trimming and J lost 4 bases, with 9 bases between them. This CDR3 spans 11 amino acids.

This clonotype showed up just a few times. The genes are TRBV4-1 and TRBJ2-7; D remains ambiguous. The germline V gene encodes CDR1 MGHRA and CDR2 YSYEKL. The CDR3 loop spans 14 amino acids. V was clipped by 1 base and J by 3 bases, with 10 bases between them. The CDR3 sequence is CASSQVALGYEQYF. As DNA, the CDR3 is TGCGCCAGCAGCCAAGTGGCCCTGGGCTACGAGCAGTACTTC.

This clonotype was detected ten times or more. The genes are TRBV4-3 and TRBJ2-1; 15 bases map to TRBD2. V lost 3 bases and J lost 0; bases outside the gene matches: 6. This CDR3 is 19 amino acids long. Looked up from germline, CDR1 is LGHNA and CDR2 is YSLEER. The CDR3 loop is CASSHGTSGGPSSYNEQFF. Here the CDR3 DNA reads TGCGCCAGCAGCCACGGGACTAGCGGGGGGCCAAGCTCCTACAATGAGCAGTTCTTC.

J is TRBJ2-7 and V is TRBV7-9; D unclear. Trimming shortened V by 5 bases and J by 3 bases, and 17 bases separated the two germline ends. CDR3 length: 15 amino acids. Germline CDR1 reads SEHNR; CDR2 reads FQNEAQ (reference sequence). This CDR3 is CASSPINENSYEQYF. The DNA of the CDR3 is TGTGCCAGCAGCCCTATTAATGAGAACAGCTACGAGCAGTACTTC.

This clonotype has at least ten counts. The chain is built from TRBV7-2 and TRBJ2-3; no reliable D call. Trimming removed 1 base from V and 0 bases from J, with 11 bases in between. The germline V gene encodes CDR1 SGHTA and CDR2 FQGNSA. The CDR3 extends over 16 amino acids. CDR3 loop: CASSLGLVTSTDTQYF. The CDR3 DNA reads as TGTGCCAGCAGCTTAGGTCTGGTCACTAGCACAGATACGCAGTATTTT.

This clonotype was observed at least ten times. The genes are TRBV19 and TRBJ2-7; 8 bases fit TRBD1. Germline V gives CDR1 LNHDA, CDR2 SQIVND (reference sequence). J was trimmed by 3 bases and V by 4 bases; bases with no gene match: 8. The CDR3 sequence is 15 residues long. DNA of the CDR3: TGTGCCAGTAGTACGGGGACAGGAAGATTCTACGAGCAGTACTTC. Translated: CASSTGTGRFYEQYF.

This clonotype was detected only a few times. CDR3 loop: CAWSVWTLGTQYF. The CDR3 DNA is TGTGCCTGGAGTGTATGGACTCTGGGGACCCAGTACTTC. The rearrangement uses TRBV30 and TRBJ2-5; D is possibly TRBD2 (5 bases). V was trimmed by 0 bases and J by 7 bases, leaving 12 bases between them. The length of the CDR3 is 13 residues. Germline-derived CDR1 and CDR2 are GTSNPN and SVGIG (reference sequence).

There are a few counts of this clonotype. V usage is TRBV27 and J usage is TRBJ2-5; unclear D gene. Between the trimmed V and J ends, which lost 0 bases and 5 bases, there was a span of 13 bases. CDR3 length: 15 amino acids. Germline-derived CDR1 and CDR2 are MNHEY and SMNVEV (reference sequence). CDR3 DNA: TGTGCCAGCAGTTTATCGAGTCGAACGCCGGAGACCCAGTACTTC. Its translation is CASSLSSRTPETQYF.